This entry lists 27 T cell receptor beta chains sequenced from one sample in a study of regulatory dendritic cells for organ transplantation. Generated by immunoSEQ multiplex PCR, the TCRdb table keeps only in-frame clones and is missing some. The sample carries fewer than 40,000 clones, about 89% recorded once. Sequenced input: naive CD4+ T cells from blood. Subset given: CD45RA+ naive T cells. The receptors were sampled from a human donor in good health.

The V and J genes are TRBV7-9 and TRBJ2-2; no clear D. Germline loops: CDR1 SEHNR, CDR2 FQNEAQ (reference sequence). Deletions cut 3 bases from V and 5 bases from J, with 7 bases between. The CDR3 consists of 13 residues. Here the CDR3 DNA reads TGTGCCAGCAGCTTGGGTGGTACCGGGGAGCTGTTTTTT. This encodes CASSLGGTGELFF.

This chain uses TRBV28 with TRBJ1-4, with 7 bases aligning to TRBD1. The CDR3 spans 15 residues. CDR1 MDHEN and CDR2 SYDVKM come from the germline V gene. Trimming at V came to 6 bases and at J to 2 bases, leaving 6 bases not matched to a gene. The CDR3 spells CASSDRVTTNEKLFF. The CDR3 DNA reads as TGTGCCAGCAGCGACAGGGTAACCACTAATGAAAAACTGTTTTTT.

The CDR3 protein is CASNGGPRLSEQYF. Here the CDR3 DNA reads TGTGCCAGCAACGGGGGACCTCGGTTGAGCGAGCAGTACTTC. J is TRBJ2-7 and V is TRBV6-5; tentatively, D is TRBD2 (6 bases). The CDR3 consists of 14 residues. The ends were cut back, 7 bases at V and 6 bases at J, with 19 bases in the middle. CDR1 is MNHEY and CDR2 is SVGAGI in the germline V gene.

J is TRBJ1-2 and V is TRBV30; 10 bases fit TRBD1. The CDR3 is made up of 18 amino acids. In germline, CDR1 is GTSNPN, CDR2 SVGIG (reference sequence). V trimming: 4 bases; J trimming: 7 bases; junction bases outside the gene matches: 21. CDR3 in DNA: TGTGCCTGGAAACCCCCCCTCCCGGGACAGGGGTCCCCTCGTGGCTACACCTTC. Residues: CAWKPPLPGQGSPRGYTF.

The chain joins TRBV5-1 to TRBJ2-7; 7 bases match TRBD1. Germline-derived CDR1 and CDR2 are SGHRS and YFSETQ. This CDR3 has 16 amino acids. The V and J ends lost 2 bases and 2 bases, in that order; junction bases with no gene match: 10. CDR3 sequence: CASSLASGTATYEQYF. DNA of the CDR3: TGCGCCAGCAGCTTAGCCTCCGGGACAGCGACCTACGAGCAGTACTTC.

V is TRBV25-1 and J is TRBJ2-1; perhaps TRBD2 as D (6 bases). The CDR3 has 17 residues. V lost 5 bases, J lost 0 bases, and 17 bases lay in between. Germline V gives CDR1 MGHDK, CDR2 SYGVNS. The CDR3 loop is CASSTHSGQSSYNEQFF. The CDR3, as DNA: TGTGCCAGCAGTACCCATAGCGGACAAAGCTCCTACAATGAGCAGTTCTTC. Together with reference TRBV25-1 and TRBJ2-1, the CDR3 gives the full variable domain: EADIYQTPRYLVIGTGKKITLECSQTMGHDKMYWYQQDPGMELHLIHYSYGVNSTEKGDLSSESTVSRIRTEHFPLTLESARPSHTSQYLCASSTHSGQSSYNEQFFGPGTRLTVL.

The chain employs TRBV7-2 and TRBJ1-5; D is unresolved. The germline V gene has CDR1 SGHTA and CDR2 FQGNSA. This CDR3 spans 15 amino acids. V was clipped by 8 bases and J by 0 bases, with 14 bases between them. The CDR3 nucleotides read TGTGCCAGCCAGCGGTCGGCACATAGCAATCAGCCCCAGCATTTT. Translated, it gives CASQRSAHSNQPQHF.

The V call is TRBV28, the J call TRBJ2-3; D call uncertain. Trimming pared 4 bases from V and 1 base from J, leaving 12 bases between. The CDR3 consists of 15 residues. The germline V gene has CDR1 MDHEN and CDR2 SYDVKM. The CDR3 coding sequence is TGTGCCAGCAGTTCCCGGTCCTTCGGCACAGATACGCAGTATTTT. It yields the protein CASSSRSFGTDTQYF. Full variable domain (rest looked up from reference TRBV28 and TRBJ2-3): DVKVTQSSRYLVKRTGEKVFLECVQDMDHENMFWYRQDPGLGLRLIYFSYDVKMKEKGDIPEGYSVSREKKERFSLILESASTNQTSMYLCASSSRSFGTDTQYFGPGTRLTVL.

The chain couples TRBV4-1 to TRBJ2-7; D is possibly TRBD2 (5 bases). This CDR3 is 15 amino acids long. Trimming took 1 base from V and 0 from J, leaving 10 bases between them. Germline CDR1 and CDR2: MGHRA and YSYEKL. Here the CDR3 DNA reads TGCGCCAGCAGCCAAGGAGGGTCTTTCTCCTACGAGCAGTACTTC. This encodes CASSQGGSFSYEQYF.

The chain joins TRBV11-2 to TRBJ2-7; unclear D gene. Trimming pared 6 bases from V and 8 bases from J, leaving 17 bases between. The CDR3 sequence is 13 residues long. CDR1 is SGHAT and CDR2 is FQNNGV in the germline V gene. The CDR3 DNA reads TGTGCCAGCAGTCTTCGCCCGGCGTACAAGCAGTACTTC. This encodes CASSLRPAYKQYF.

The CDR3 DNA reads as TGTGCCATCAGTACTAGCGGGTCTGGCCCGGTCCAACTTGAGCAGTTCTTC. This codes for CAISTSGSGPVQLEQFF. This chain links TRBV10-3 with TRBJ2-1; 9 positions match TRBD2. CDR1 and CDR2 (germline): ENHRY, SYGVKD. The length of the CDR3 is 17 residues. Trimming took 5 bases from V and 9 from J; bases not matched to a gene: 17.

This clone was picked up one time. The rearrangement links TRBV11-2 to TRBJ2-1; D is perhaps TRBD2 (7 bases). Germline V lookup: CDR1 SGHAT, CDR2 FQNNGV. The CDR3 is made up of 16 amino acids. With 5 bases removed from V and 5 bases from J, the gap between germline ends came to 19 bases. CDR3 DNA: TGTGCCAGCAGCCTCGCGGGGGCGGGAAAGGACAATGAGCAGTTCTTC. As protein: CASSLAGAGKDNEQFF.

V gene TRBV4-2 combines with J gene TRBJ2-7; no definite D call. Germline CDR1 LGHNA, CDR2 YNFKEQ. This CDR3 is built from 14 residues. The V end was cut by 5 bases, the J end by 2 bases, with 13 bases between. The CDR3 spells CASSDQTETYEQYF. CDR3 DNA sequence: TGTGCCAGCAGCGATCAGACCGAGACCTACGAGCAGTACTTC.

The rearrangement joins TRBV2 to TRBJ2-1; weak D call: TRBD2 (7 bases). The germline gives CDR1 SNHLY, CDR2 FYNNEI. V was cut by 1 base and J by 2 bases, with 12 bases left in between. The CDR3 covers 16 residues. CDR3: CASSEDGGGPYNEQFF. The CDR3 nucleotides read TGTGCCAGCAGTGAAGACGGCGGGGGCCCCTACAATGAGCAGTTCTTC.

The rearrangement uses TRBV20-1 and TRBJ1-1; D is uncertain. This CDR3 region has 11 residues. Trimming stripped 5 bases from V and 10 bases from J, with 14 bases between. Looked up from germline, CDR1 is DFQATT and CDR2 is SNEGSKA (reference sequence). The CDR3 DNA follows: TGCAGTGCTGGGATCGGCTCGGCAGCTTTCTTT. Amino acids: CSAGIGSAAFF.

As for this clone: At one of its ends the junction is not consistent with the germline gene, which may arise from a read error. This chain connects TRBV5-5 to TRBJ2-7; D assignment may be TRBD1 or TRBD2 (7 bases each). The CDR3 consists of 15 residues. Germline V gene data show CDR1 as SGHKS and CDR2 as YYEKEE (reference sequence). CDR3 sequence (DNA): TGTGCCAGCAGATTGGAGGGAGGGGGCCCCTACGAGCAGTACTTC. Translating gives CASRLEGGGPYEQYF.

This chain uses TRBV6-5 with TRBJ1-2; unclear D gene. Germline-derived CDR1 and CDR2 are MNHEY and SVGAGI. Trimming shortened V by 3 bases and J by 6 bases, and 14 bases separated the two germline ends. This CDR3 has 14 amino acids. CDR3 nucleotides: TGTGCCAGCAGTTATTTGGGGAGACGGAATGGCTACACCTTC. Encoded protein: CASSYLGRRNGYTF.

The CDR3 region has the DNA TGTGCCAGCAGTGAATTCGGCACAGATACGCAGTATTTT. Amino acids: CASSEFGTDTQYF. This chain joins TRBV25-1 and TRBJ2-3; D not certain. V lost 1 base to trimming and J lost 1 base, with 3 bases between them. Germline CDR1 is MGHDK and CDR2 is SYGVNS. This CDR3 has 13 amino acids.

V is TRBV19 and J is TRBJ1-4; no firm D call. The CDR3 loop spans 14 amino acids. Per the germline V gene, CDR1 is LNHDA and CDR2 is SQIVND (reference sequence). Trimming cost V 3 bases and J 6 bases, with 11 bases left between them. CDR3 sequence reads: CASSMLPRDEKLFF. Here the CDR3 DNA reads TGTGCCAGTAGTATGTTGCCTCGGGATGAAAAACTGTTTTTT. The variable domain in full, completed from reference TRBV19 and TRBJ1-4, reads DGGITQSPKYLFRKEGQNVTLSCEQNLNHDAMYWYRQDPGQGLRLIYYSQIVNDFQKGDIAEGYSVSREKKESFPLTVTSAQKNPTAFYLCASSMLPRDEKLFFGSGTQLSVL.

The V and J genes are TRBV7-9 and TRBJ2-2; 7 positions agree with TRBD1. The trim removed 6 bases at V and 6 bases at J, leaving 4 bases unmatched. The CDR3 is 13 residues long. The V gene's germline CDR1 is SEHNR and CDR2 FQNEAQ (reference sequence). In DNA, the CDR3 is TGTGCCAGCAGGCGAGACAGGGCCGGGGAGCTGTTTTTT. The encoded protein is CASRRDRAGELFF.

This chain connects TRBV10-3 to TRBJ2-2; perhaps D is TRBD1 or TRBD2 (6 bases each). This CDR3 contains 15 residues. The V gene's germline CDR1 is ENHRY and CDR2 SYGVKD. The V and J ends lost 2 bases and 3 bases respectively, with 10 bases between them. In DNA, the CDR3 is TGTGCCATCAGTGAGAAGGGGGACTACACCGGGGAGCTGTTTTTT. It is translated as CAISEKGDYTGELFF.

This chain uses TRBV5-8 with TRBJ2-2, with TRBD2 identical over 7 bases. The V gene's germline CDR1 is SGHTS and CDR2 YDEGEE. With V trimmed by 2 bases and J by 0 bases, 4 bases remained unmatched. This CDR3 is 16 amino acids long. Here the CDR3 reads CASSLWGGSNTGELFF. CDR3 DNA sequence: TGTGCCAGCAGCTTATGGGGGGGATCGAACACCGGGGAGCTGTTTTTT.

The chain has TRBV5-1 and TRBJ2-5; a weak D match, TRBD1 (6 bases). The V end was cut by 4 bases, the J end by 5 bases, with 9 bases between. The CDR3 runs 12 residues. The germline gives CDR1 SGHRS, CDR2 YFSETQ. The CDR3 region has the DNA TGCGCCAGCAGCCCTAGGGGGGAGACCCAGTACTTC. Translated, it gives CASSPRGETQYF.

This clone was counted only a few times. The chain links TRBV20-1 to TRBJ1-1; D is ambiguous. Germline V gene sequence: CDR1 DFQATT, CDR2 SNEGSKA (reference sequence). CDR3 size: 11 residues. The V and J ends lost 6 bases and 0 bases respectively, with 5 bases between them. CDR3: CSAPLNTEAFF. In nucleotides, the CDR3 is TGCAGTGCCCCATTGAACACTGAAGCTTTCTTT.

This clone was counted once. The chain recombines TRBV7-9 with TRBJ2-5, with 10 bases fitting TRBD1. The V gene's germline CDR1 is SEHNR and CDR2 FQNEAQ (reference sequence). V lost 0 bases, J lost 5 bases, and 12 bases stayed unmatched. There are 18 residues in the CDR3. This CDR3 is CASSLAFVRDRGWETQYF. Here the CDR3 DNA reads TGTGCCAGCAGCTTAGCTTTCGTTCGGGACAGGGGTTGGGAGACCCAGTACTTC.

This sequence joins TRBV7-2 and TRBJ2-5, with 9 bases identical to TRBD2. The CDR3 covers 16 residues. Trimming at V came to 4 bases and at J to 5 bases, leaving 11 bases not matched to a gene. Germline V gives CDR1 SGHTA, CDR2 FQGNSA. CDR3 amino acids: CASSSNNLAGLETQYF. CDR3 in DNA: TGTGCCAGCAGCTCGAATAATCTAGCGGGGCTTGAGACCCAGTACTTC.

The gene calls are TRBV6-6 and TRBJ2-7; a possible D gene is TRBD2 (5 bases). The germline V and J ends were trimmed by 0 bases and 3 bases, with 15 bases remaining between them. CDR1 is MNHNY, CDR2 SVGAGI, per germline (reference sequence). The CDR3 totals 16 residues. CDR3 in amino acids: CASSYSPRGSYYEQYF. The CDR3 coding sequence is TGTGCCAGCAGTTACTCCCCCCGGGGAAGTTACTACGAGCAGTACTTC.